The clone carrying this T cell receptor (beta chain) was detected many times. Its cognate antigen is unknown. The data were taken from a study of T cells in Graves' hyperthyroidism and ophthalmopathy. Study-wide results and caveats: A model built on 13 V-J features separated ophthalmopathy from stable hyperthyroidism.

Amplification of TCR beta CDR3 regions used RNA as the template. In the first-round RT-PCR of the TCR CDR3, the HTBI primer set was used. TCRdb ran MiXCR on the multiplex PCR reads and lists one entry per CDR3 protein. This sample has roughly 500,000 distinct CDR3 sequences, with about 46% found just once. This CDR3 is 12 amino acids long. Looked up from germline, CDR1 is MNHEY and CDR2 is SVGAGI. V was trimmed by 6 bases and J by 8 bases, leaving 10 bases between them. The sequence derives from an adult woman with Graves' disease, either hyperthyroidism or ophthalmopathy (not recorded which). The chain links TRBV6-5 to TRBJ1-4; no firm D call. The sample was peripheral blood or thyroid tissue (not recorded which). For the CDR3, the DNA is TGTGCCAGCAGGGCCGGCGAAGAAAAACTGTTTTTT. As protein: CASRAGEEKLFF.